Listed here is a single T cell receptor (beta chain). Its target is not known. The data were obtained in a study of long-term antiretroviral therapy in people with HIV. Findings and limits, study-wide: Repertoires looked antigen-experienced, with only a slight naive shift after ART.

Trimming pared 5 bases from V and 8 bases from J, leaving 9 bases between. This CDR3 spans 12 amino acids. Germline V gene sequence: CDR1 KGHSH, CDR2 LQKENI. The libraries were made with immunoSEQ v3.0 at survey level. Each sample aimed for about 40,000-50,000 sequenced T-cell genomes. Measured with immunoSEQ multiplex PCR; TCRdb has only the in-frame clones, and not every one. The table records 15,000 to 20,000 clones, 80% to 90% of them present only once. V is TRBV18 and J is TRBJ1-4; a possible D gene is TRBD1 (5 bases). The receptor was derived from a woman aged 18 to 35 with HIV. This sample comprised unsorted PBMCs, obtained 0.6 years after starting antiretroviral therapy. The CDR3 DNA sequence: TGTGCCAGCTCAATACAGGAGGAAAAACTGTTTTTT. Translated: CASSIQEEKLFF.